This T cell receptor (beta chain) was identified in a study of T cell clonality in common variable immunodeficiency. Broader study findings: Repertoire-complication correlations in CVID were limited by patient heterogeneity.

Most patients and controls had Caucasian heritage. Only a few counts were recorded for this clone. As yet, its antigen is unknown. A clone one base away is much larger, so this may be a read error. Read coverage stops 3 residues before the CDR3 terminus; the germline J gene supplies the remainder. Germline lookup yields CDR1 PRHDT and CDR2 FYEKMQ (reference sequence). This CDR3 is built from 15 residues. Profiled with immunoSEQ multiplex PCR; TCRdb holds only in-frame clones, not every one. The data show 45,000 to 55,000 clones, with none appearing a single time. The rearrangement links TRBV13 to TRBJ1-1, with D uncertain. This clonotype originated in a person aged 18 to 75 in good health. Sequenced sample: peripheral blood mononuclear cells. CDR3 residues: CAGSLGQALNTEAFF. Incomplete CDR3 DNA: TGTGCCGGCAGCTTAGGCCAGGCCTTGAACACTGAA.